This T cell receptor (beta chain) was captured in a study of OX40 agonist ivuxolimab in advanced cancers. With respect to the entire study: Ivuxolimab was an agonistic, fully human IgG2 monoclonal antibody directed against OX40 (CD134), a costimulatory receptor. The paper reports the monotherapy dose-escalation portion (N of about 56 patients) of the phase I ivuxolimab trial. Intravenous ivuxolimab was administered to patients every 2 weeks at six dose levels: 0.01, 0.1, 0.3, 1.5, 3 and 10 mg/kg. Peripheral TCRbeta sequencing was intended to test whether TCR sequence diversity was altered and clonal T-cell expansion was caused by ivuxolimab. Three dose-escalation patients achieved partial responses, one with hepatocellular carcinoma and two with cutaneous melanoma. Among the roughly 54 dose-escalation patients, 19 had hepatocellular carcinoma, roughly 15 melanoma, 9 renal cell carcinoma and 9 head and neck cancer. A male proportion of 82.7% and a mean age of roughly 58 years, ranging from about 23 to 90, were recorded for the dose-escalation cohort. Prior anti-PD-1, anti-PD-L1 or anti-CTLA-4 therapy was permitted, and checkpoint inhibitors had been received by around 39% of dose-escalation patients.

The germline V gene sets CDR1 to SQVTM and CDR2 to ANQGSEA. From the cysteine through the phenylalanine, the CDR3 covers 15 amino acids. Here the CDR3 DNA is all that survives: 45 bases in frame from base 1. Relative to germline, V is 2 bases shorter and J is 5 bases shorter, with 18 bases between their ends. To sequence the TCRbeta CDR3 region, genomic DNA was isolated from the sorted cells. The immunoSEQ Assay was used to sequence the TCRbeta CDR3 regions. TCRdb mirrors the immuneACCESS table, restricted to in-frame sequences. Some clones are absent from its copies; in checked studies, under half trace to an unresolved V gene, and the reason for the others is unknown. This sample gives tens of thousands of clones in total; approximately 91% of them show up just once. 18% of the sample comes from the top ten. The full study reports these points: At doses of 0.1 to 3.0 mg/kg, clonal expansion of both CD4+ and CD8+ blood T cells was observed from baseline to week 6. Which antigens the clonally expanded peripheral T cells were specific for was not determined. After ivuxolimab, CD8+ T cells had more expanded clones than CD4+ T cells on average. In the 0.1-3.0 mg/kg groups, partial responders had among the lowest normalized peripheral clonal expansion, particularly in CD8+ T cells. Low levels of normalized T-cell clonal expansion were also seen in some patients who did not respond.

Notes on this clone: No cognate antigen has been identified for it. No qualities accompany the bases; no much larger clone lies one base away.

The trial excluded patients who had a history of autoimmune disease or were on systemic immunosuppression. In every dose cohort, peripheral blood was drawn for TCR sequencing at baseline, cycle 4 day 1, and cycle 7 day 1. Samples came from an open-label, multicenter, first-in-human phase I dose-escalation trial of ivuxolimab. Adults with locally advanced or metastatic head and neck squamous cell, hepatocellular, melanoma or renal cell carcinoma were enrolled in the trial. CD4+ and CD8+ T cells were sorted separately from peripheral blood before TCR sequencing. The material was CD4+ or CD8+ T cells sorted from blood, obtained in a trial of the OX40 agonist ivuxolimab. This receptor was taken from an adult with an advanced solid tumor such as melanoma, head and neck, liver or kidney cancer. This receptor chain uses TRBV29-1 and TRBJ1-1; TRBD1 could be the D gene, as 6 bases match. The encoded CDR3 is CSVEYPDRKKTEAFF. The nucleotides are TGCAGCGTTGAATACCCGGACAGAAAGAAGACTGAAGCTTTCTTT.